This T cell receptor (beta chain) came from a study of CD8 T cells in ankylosing spondylitis. Making use of molecular barcodes, quantitative 5'-RACE generated TCR beta libraries. TCRdb independently ran MiXCR on the 5' RACE reads; one entry per CDR3 protein. Here the sample spans 200,000 to 300,000 distinct CDR3 sequences, approximately 9% being singletons. Findings and limits, study-wide: Matched ankylosing spondylitis synovial fluid reportedly showed significant enrichment of disease-linked clones.

In regard to this clonotype: Its antigen is unidentified.

CDR3 length equals 16 residues. The germline CDR1 and CDR2 sequences are SGHRS and YFSETQ. V shed 0 bases and J 3 bases; nucleotides not matched to a gene: 6. This receptor was taken from a male donor with ankylosing spondylitis or in good health (not recorded which). J is TRBJ2-1 and V is TRBV5-1, with 7 bases fitting TRBD1. The specimen was blood, either unsorted or a sorted T cell fraction (not recorded which). CDR3 bases: TGCGCCAGCAGCTTGGAAGTACAGGGGATCTACAATGAGCAGTTCTTC. Protein sequence: CASSLEVQGIYNEQFF.